Listed below are T cell receptor beta chains from one sample, sequenced in a study of HIV-infected patients and healthy controls. Via MiXCR, TCRdb re-called the 5' RACE reads, giving one row per CDR3 protein. The data hold under 6,000 distinct CDR3 sequences, with 8.8% observed a single time. The sample was blood, taken during antiretroviral therapy. These receptors all stem from an adult with HIV infection. The CDR3 runs from the conserved cysteine through the conserved F or W. D genes are given only for firm matches. Rows give clone size only sometimes, using once, few, many, or a class for an expanded clone.

v_gene	abundance	d_gene	j_gene	CDR3aa	CDR3nt
TRBV2	many	.	TRBJ1-6	CASKEGFQGNSPLHF	TGTGCCAGCAAGGAGGGGTTCCAGGGAAATTCACCCCTCCACTTT
TRBV5-6	many	.	TRBJ2-2	CASSLVAENTGELFF	TGTGCCAGCAGCTTGGTGGCAGAGAACACCGGGGAGCTGTTTTTT
TRBV29-1	few	TRBD1	TRBJ1-5	CSIQESGGDQPQHF	TGCAGCATCCAAGAGTCAGGGGGAGATCAGCCCCAGCATTTT
TRBV29-1	.	TRBD1	TRBJ1-1	CSVADRVNTEAFF	TGCAGCGTTGCGGACAGGGTGAACACTGAAGCTTTCTTT
TRBV12-3/TRBV12-4	many	.	TRBJ1-5	CASSPPRIGNQPQHF	TGTGCCAGCAGTCCCCCCCGGATAGGCAATCAGCCCCAGCATTTT
TRBV11-2	few	.	TRBJ2-5	CASSLDNVKTQYF	TGTGCCAGCAGCTTAGACAACGTAAAGACCCAGTACTTC
TRBV20-1	medium-sized	.	TRBJ2-3	CSARDDTQYF	TGCAGTGCTAGAGACGATACGCAGTATTTT
TRBV10-2	.	.	TRBJ2-5	CASSDSGLETQYF	TGCGCCAGCAGTGACTCGGGACTAGAGACCCAGTACTTC
TRBV11-2	many	.	TRBJ2-1	CASSPDLNEQFF	TGTGCCAGCTCCCCAGACTTGAATGAGCAGTTCTTC
TRBV29-1	many	.	TRBJ2-1	CSVGGTYNEQFF	TGCAGCGTTGGGGGTACTTACAATGAGCAGTTCTTC
TRBV28	medium-sized	.	TRBJ2-1	CASTPRAGYNEQFF	TGTGCCAGCACTCCAAGGGCAGGATACAATGAGCAGTTCTTC
TRBV29-1	.	.	TRBJ1-1	CSVRANTEAFF	TGCAGCGTTAGAGCGAACACTGAAGCTTTCTTT
TRBV19	.	.	TRBJ1-5	CASGTGVQPQHF	TGTGCCAGTGGGACGGGGGTCCAGCCCCAGCATTTT
TRBV28	.	.	TRBJ1-5	CASSLGQGGNQPQHF	TGTGCCAGCAGTTTAGGGCAGGGCGGCAATCAGCCCCAGCATTTT
TRBV12-3/TRBV12-4	many	TRBD2	TRBJ2-3	CASSRKFRTSGDPKSTDTQYF	TGTGCCAGCAGCCGAAAGTTTAGGACTAGCGGGGATCCCAAAAGCACAGATACGCAGTATTTT
TRBV12-3/TRBV12-4	few	.	TRBJ2-2	CASRRAGTGGELFF	TGTGCCAGCAGAAGAGCGGGGACAGGCGGGGAGCTGTTTTTT
TRBV27	.	.	TRBJ2-3	CASSLAASTDTQYF	TGTGCCAGCAGTTTAGCGGCTAGCACAGATACGCAGTATTTT
TRBV28	medium-sized	.	TRBJ2-7	CASSPGTSYEQYF	TGTGCCAGCAGTCCCGGGACTTCCTACGAGCAGTACTTC
TRBV28	many	.	TRBJ2-3	CASSFAREISTDTQYF	TGTGCCAGCAGTTTTGCTCGAGAAATTAGCACAGATACGCAGTATTTT
TRBV3-1	many	TRBD2	TRBJ2-7	CASSPITAGVPYEQYF	TGTGCCAGCTCTCCCATAACAGCGGGAGTTCCCTACGAGCAGTACTTC
TRBV5-6	many	TRBD1	TRBJ2-3	CASSSQGFSDTQYF	TGTGCCAGCAGCTCACAGGGGTTTTCAGATACGCAGTATTTT
TRBV20-1	medium-sized	.	TRBJ1-4	CSARVPRFNEKLFF	TGCAGTGCTAGAGTTCCGCGTTTCAATGAAAAACTGTTTTTT
TRBV3-1	medium-sized	.	TRBJ2-7	CASSSGAKNAYEQYF	TGTGCCAGCAGCTCGGGGGCCAAAAACGCCTACGAGCAGTACTTC
TRBV10-3	medium-sized	.	TRBJ2-7	CAISGNYEQYF	TGTGCCATCAGTGGGAACTACGAGCAGTACTTC
TRBV29-1	few	TRBD2	TRBJ2-1	CSVEAGTSTEQFF	TGCAGCGTTGAAGCCGGGACTAGTACTGAGCAGTTCTTC
TRBV29-1	large	.	TRBJ1-1	CSVRKNTEAFF	TGCAGCGTACGGAAGAACACTGAAGCTTTCTTT
TRBV24-1	.	.	TRBJ2-4	CATSDPAPGKNIQYF	TGTGCCACCAGTGACCCAGCCCCGGGCAAAAACATTCAGTACTTC
TRBV20-1	medium-sized	.	TRBJ2-4	CSGSLAKNIQYF	TGCAGTGGGTCCCTGGCCAAAAACATTCAGTACTTC
TRBV10-3	.	.	TRBJ2-2	CAISDRGATNTGELFF	TGTGCCATCAGTGACCGGGGGGCCACCAACACCGGGGAGCTGTTTTTT